The rows below give T cell receptor beta chains drawn from one sample of a study of blood T cell repertoires in COVID-19. This table comes from immunoSEQ multiplex PCR, and its TCRdb copy is limited to in-frame clones, with some not included. This sample carries around 27,000 clones, approximately 94% of them seen once, and the ten largest clones take roughly 3.7%. Sequenced material: peripheral blood. Every receptor here comes from a human donor with active COVID-19. The donor label of this sample is uncertain. Both conserved end residues are trimmed from each CDR3. The order of the fields is CDR3 length, clone size, J gene, V gene, CDR3 protein. The size entry is marked missing in some rows and otherwise reads once, few, many or a size class.

cdr3_length: 12; clone_size: NA; j_call: TRBJ2-2; v_call: TRBV3-1/TRBV3-2; cdr3_aa: ASSPTANTGELF
cdr3_length: 9; clone_size: NA; j_call: TRBJ2-7; v_call: TRBV10-3; cdr3_aa: AIGGSYEQY
cdr3_length: 15; clone_size: NA; j_call: TRBJ2-5; v_call: TRBV5-4; cdr3_aa: ASSLFVRAGEEETQY
cdr3_length: 12; clone_size: NA; j_call: TRBJ1-5; v_call: TRBV24-1; cdr3_aa: ATSHRTANQPQH
cdr3_length: 14; clone_size: NA; j_call: TRBJ2-1; v_call: TRBV6-6; cdr3_aa: ASSYVIAGREDEQF
cdr3_length: 13; clone_size: NA; j_call: TRBJ1-1; v_call: TRBV7-9; cdr3_aa: ASSLAGGIDTEAF
cdr3_length: 17; clone_size: NA; j_call: TRBJ2-1; v_call: TRBV1; cdr3_aa: TSSPQLSQREYQEHEQF
cdr3_length: 11; clone_size: NA; j_call: TRBJ2-5; v_call: TRBV5-1; cdr3_aa: ASSPEIVETQY
cdr3_length: 13; clone_size: few; j_call: TRBJ2-7; v_call: TRBV10-2; cdr3_aa: ASSPTTLETYEQY
cdr3_length: 11; clone_size: NA; j_call: TRBJ1-1; v_call: TRBV7-9; cdr3_aa: ASRRTGNTEAF
cdr3_length: 17; clone_size: once; j_call: TRBJ2-1; v_call: TRBV28; cdr3_aa: ASSLSPRLAGITRNEQF
cdr3_length: 13; clone_size: NA; j_call: TRBJ2-5; v_call: TRBV6-5; cdr3_aa: ATMRAATFQETQY
cdr3_length: 13; clone_size: NA; j_call: TRBJ2-3; v_call: TRBV29-1; cdr3_aa: SVEKGSGNTDTQY
cdr3_length: 12; clone_size: NA; j_call: TRBJ2-3; v_call: TRBV30; cdr3_aa: AWSSAGPADTQY
cdr3_length: 13; clone_size: NA; j_call: TRBJ1-3; v_call: TRBV7-6; cdr3_aa: ASSPTTGAGNTIY
cdr3_length: 12; clone_size: NA; j_call: TRBJ2-3; v_call: TRBV7-2; cdr3_aa: ASSMTSGPDTQY
cdr3_length: 11; clone_size: NA; j_call: TRBJ1-5; v_call: TRBV18; cdr3_aa: ASSSDRGQPQH
cdr3_length: 13; clone_size: NA; j_call: TRBJ2-3; v_call: TRBV6-5; cdr3_aa: ASKTLAVSTDTQY
cdr3_length: 11; clone_size: NA; j_call: TRBJ2-7; v_call: TRBV30; cdr3_aa: AWSGQGAYEQY
cdr3_length: 12; clone_size: NA; j_call: TRBJ2-5; v_call: TRBV19; cdr3_aa: ASSSTGGRVTQY
cdr3_length: 14; clone_size: NA; j_call: TRBJ2-7; v_call: TRBV6-5; cdr3_aa: ASSYAYGPDRGEQY
cdr3_length: 12; clone_size: NA; j_call: TRBJ2-1; v_call: TRBV24-1; cdr3_aa: ATSDLGTGGEQF
cdr3_length: 12; clone_size: NA; j_call: TRBJ2-3; v_call: TRBV7-9; cdr3_aa: ASSPIGRTDTQY
cdr3_length: 12; clone_size: NA; j_call: TRBJ2-2; v_call: TRBV7-9; cdr3_aa: ASSYQLDTGELF
cdr3_length: 13; clone_size: few; j_call: TRBJ2-7; v_call: TRBV27; cdr3_aa: ASSWTGGISYEQY
cdr3_length: 14; clone_size: NA; j_call: TRBJ2-1; v_call: TRBV20-1; cdr3_aa: SASVLTSVSYNEQF
cdr3_length: 13; clone_size: NA; j_call: TRBJ2-3; v_call: TRBV14; cdr3_aa: ASSHLTGRTDTQY
cdr3_length: 16; clone_size: NA; j_call: TRBJ2-3; v_call: TRBV28; cdr3_aa: ASSRQGARVVSTDTQY
cdr3_length: 11; clone_size: NA; j_call: TRBJ1-3; v_call: TRBV28; cdr3_aa: ASSTGEQAAIY
cdr3_length: 13; clone_size: once; j_call: TRBJ2-3; v_call: TRBV9; cdr3_aa: ASSEKGTSTDTQY
cdr3_length: 13; clone_size: NA; j_call: TRBJ2-5; v_call: TRBV7-2; cdr3_aa: ASSYLGGQQETQY
cdr3_length: 12; clone_size: NA; j_call: TRBJ2-5; v_call: TRBV18; cdr3_aa: ASSPGTEQETQY
cdr3_length: 11; clone_size: NA; j_call: TRBJ2-6; v_call: TRBV28; cdr3_aa: ASRRAGANVLT
cdr3_length: 15; clone_size: NA; j_call: TRBJ1-1; v_call: TRBV7-9; cdr3_aa: ASSSGAWGDVNTEAF
cdr3_length: 11; clone_size: NA; j_call: TRBJ2-7; v_call: TRBV6-4; cdr3_aa: ASSADRNYEQY
cdr3_length: 11; clone_size: NA; j_call: TRBJ1-1; v_call: TRBV6-5; cdr3_aa: ASSFPAGTEAF
cdr3_length: 19; clone_size: NA; j_call: TRBJ2-3; v_call: TRBV10-3; cdr3_aa: AIRLGGPRDHTLSTQDTQY
cdr3_length: 11; clone_size: NA; j_call: TRBJ1-5; v_call: TRBV7-8; cdr3_aa: ASSLLSNQPQH
cdr3_length: 11; clone_size: once; j_call: TRBJ2-1; v_call: TRBV12-5; cdr3_aa: ASGGRFYNEQF
cdr3_length: 14; clone_size: NA; j_call: TRBJ2-1; v_call: TRBV5-1; cdr3_aa: ASSSKTSGSGNEQF
cdr3_length: 13; clone_size: NA; j_call: TRBJ1-1; v_call: TRBV11-2; cdr3_aa: ASSPPGTMNTEAF
cdr3_length: 14; clone_size: NA; j_call: TRBJ1-4; v_call: TRBV4-3; cdr3_aa: ASSQAGISTNEKLF
cdr3_length: 16; clone_size: NA; j_call: TRBJ2-1; v_call: TRBV5-1; cdr3_aa: ASSFQPTGTGNYNEQF
cdr3_length: 13; clone_size: NA; j_call: TRBJ2-3; v_call: TRBV28; cdr3_aa: ASSATSGSTDTQY
cdr3_length: 13; clone_size: once; j_call: TRBJ2-2; v_call: TRBV19; cdr3_aa: ASSFRDRAGGELF
cdr3_length: 9; clone_size: NA; j_call: TRBJ2-5; v_call: TRBV20-1; cdr3_aa: SASQEETQY
cdr3_length: 11; clone_size: NA; j_call: TRBJ1-6; v_call: TRBV30; cdr3_aa: AWRGSGNSPLH
cdr3_length: 11; clone_size: NA; j_call: TRBJ2-6; v_call: TRBV30; cdr3_aa: AWSPRAGAVLT
cdr3_length: 11; clone_size: NA; j_call: TRBJ1-3; v_call: TRBV12-3/TRBV12-4; cdr3_aa: ASSLPGKNTIY